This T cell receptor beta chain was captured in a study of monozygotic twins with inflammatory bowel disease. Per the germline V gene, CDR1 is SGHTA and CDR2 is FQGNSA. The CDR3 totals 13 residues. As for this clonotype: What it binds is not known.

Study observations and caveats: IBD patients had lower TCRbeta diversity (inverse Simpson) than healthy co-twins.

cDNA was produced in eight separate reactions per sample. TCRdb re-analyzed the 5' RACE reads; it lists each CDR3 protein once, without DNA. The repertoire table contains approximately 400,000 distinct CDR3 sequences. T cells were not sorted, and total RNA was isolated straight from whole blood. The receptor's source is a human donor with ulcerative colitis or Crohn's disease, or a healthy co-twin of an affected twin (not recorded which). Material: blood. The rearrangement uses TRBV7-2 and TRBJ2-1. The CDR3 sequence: CASSSSTANEQFF. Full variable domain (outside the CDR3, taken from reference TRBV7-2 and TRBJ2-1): GAGVSQSPSNKVTEKGKDVELRCDPISGHTALYWYRQSLGQGLEFLIYFQGNSAPDKSGLPSDRFSAERTGGSVSTLTIQRTQQEDSAVYLCASSSSTANEQFFGPGTRLTVL.